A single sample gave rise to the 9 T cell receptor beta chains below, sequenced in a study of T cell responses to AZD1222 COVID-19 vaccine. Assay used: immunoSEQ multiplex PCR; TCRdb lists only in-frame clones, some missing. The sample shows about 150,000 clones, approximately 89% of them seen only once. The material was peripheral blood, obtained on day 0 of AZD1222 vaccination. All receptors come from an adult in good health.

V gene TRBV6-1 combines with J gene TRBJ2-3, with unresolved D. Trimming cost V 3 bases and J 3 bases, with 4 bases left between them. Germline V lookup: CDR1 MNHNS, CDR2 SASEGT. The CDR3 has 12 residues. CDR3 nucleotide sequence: TGTGCCAGCAGTGACCAGACAGATACGCAGTATTTT. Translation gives CASSDQTDTQYF.

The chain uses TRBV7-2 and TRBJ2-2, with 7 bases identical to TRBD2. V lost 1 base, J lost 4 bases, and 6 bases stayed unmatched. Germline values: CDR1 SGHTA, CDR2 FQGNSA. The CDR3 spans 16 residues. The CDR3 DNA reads TGTGCCAGCAGCTTAGAACTAGCGATTGGCACCGGGGAGCTGTTTTTT. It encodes CASSLELAIGTGELFF.

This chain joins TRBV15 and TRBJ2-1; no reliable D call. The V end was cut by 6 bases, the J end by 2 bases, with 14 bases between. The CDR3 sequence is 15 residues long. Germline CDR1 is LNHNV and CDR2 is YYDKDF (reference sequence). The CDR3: CATRSNRATYNEQFF. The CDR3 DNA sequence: TGTGCCACCAGGAGCAATCGGGCCACCTACAATGAGCAGTTCTTC.

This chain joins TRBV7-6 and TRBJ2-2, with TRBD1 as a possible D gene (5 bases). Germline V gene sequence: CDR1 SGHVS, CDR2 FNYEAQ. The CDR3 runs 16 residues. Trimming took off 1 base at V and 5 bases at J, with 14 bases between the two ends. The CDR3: CASSLVAGLRTGELFF. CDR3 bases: TGTGCCAGCAGCTTAGTAGCAGGGCTTAGGACCGGGGAGCTGTTTTTT.

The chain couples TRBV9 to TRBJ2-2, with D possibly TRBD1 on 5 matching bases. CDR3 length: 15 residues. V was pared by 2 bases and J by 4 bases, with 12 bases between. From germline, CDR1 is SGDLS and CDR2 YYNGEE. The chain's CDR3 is CASSVKSRGTGELFF. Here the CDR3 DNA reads TGTGCCAGCAGCGTGAAAAGTAGGGGCACCGGGGAGCTGTTTTTT. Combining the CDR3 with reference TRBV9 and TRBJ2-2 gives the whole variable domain DSGVTQTPKHLITATGQRVTLRCSPRSGDLSVYWYQQSLDQGLQFLIQYYNGEERAKGNILERFSAQQFPDLHSELNLSSLELGDSALYFCASSVKSRGTGELFFGEGSRLTVL.

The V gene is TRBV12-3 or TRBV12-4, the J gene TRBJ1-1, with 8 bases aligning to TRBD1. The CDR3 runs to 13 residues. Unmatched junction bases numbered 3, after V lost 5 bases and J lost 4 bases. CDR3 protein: CASSPQGVTEAFF. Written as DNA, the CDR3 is TGTGCCAGCAGTCCACAGGGGGTCACTGAAGCTTTCTTT.

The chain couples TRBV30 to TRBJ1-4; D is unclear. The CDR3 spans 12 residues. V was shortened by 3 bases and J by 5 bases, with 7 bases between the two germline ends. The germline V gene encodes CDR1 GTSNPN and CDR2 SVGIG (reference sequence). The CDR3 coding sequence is TGTGCCTGGAGCCTTTTAAATGAAAAACTGTTTTTT. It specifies CAWSLLNEKLFF.

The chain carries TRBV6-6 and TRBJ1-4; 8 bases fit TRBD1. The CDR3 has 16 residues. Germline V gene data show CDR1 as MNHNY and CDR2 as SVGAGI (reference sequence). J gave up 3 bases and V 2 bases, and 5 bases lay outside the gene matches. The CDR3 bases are TGTGCCAGCAGTTACCGCCCGGGACAGGCTAATGAAAAACTGTTTTTT. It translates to CASSYRPGQANEKLFF.

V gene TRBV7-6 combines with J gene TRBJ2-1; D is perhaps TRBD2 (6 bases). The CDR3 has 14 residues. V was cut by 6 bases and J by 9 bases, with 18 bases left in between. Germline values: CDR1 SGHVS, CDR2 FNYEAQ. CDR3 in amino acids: CASSHRRAGGEQFF. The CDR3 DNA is TGTGCCAGCAGTCATCGCAGAGCGGGCGGTGAGCAGTTCTTC.